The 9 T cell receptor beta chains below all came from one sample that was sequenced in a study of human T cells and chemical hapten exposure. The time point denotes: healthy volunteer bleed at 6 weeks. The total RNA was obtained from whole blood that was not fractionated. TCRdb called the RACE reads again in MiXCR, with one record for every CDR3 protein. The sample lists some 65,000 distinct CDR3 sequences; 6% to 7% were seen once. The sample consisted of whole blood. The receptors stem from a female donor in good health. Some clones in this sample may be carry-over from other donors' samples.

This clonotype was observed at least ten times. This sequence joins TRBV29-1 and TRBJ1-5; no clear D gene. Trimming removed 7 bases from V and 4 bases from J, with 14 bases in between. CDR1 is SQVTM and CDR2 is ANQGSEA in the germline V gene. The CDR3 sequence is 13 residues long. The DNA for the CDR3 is TGCAGCGCGCTAGACCGAGAAAATCAGCCCCAGCATTTT. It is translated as CSALDRENQPQHF.

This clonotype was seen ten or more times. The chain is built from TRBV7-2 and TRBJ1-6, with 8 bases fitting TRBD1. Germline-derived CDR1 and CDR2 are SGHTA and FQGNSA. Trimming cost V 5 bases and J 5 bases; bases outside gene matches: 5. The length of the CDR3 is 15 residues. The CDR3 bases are TGTGCCAGCAGCCTTCAGGGGGCGGATAATTCACCCCTCCACTTT. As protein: CASSLQGADNSPLHF.

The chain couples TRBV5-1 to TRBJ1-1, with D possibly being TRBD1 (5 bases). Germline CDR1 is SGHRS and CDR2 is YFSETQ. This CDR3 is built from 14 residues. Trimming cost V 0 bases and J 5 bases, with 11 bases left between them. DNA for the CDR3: TGCGCCAGCAGCTTGGCCTGGCAGGGTACTGAAGCTTTCTTT. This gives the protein CASSLAWQGTEAFF. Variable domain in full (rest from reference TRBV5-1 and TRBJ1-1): KAGVTQTPRYLIKTRGQQVTLSCSPISGHRSVSWYQQTPGQGLQFLFEYFSETQRNKGNFPGRFSGRQFSNSRSEMNVSTLELGDSALYLCASSLAWQGTEAFFGQGTRLTVV.

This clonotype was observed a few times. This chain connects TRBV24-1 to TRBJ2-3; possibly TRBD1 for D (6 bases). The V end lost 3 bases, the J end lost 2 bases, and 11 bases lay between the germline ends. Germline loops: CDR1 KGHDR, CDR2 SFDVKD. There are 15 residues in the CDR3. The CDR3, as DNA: TGTGCCACCAGTGATCGAACAGGGCTCACAGATACGCAGTATTTT. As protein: CATSDRTGLTDTQYF.

CDR3 in DNA: TGTGCCAGCAGCCAAGGGGCAGGGTCCTCCTACGAGCAGTACTTC. It codes for CASSQGAGSSYEQYF. The gene calls are TRBV3-1 and TRBJ2-7; tentatively, D is TRBD1 (5 bases). The CDR3 totals 15 residues. V was pared by 1 base and J by 0 bases, with 10 bases between. Germline V gives CDR1 LGHDT, CDR2 YNNKEL (reference sequence).

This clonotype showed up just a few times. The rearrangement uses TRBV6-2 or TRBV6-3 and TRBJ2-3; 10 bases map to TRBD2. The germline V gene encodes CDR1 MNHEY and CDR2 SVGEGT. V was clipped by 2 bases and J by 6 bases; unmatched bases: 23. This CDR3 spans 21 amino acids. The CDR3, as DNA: TGTGCCAGCAGTTACCGGGGGGTGTCAGACGCTAGCGGGAGAGTACCGGATACGCAGTATTTT. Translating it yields CASSYRGVSDASGRVPDTQYF.

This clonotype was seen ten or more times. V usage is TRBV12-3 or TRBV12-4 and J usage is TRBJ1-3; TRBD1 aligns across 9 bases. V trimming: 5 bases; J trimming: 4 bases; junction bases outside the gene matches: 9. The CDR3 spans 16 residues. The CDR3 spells CASSGPTGGEGNTIYF. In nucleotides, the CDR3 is TGTGCCAGCAGTGGCCCCACAGGGGGCGAGGGAAACACCATATATTTT.

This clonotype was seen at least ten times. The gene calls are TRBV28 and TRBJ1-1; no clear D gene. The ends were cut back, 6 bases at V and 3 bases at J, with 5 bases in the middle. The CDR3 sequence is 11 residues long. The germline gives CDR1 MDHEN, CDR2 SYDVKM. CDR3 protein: CASRSYTEAFF. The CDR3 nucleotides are TGTGCCAGCAGATCGTACACTGAAGCTTTCTTT.

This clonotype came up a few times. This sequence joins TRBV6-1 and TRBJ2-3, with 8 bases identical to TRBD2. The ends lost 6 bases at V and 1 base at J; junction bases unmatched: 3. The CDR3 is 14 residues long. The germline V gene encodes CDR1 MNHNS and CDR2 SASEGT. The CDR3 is CASRQTSGTDTQYF. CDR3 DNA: TGTGCCAGCAGACAGACTAGCGGCACAGATACGCAGTATTTT.